This T cell receptor (beta chain) was captured by sequencing in a study of blood T cell repertoires in COVID-19. As for the study in general: Material from acute and convalescent COVID-19 was sourced from the United States, Italy and Spain. T cells, B-cell-depleted T cells, or PBMCs provided the cDNA or gDNA that served as material.

CDR1 and CDR2 from the germline V gene are MNHEY and SMNVEV (reference sequence). The CDR3 consists of 16 residues. The V gene lost 0 bases and the J gene lost 4 bases, with 15 bases spanning the gap. Per the original methods: It was from reference gene primer amplification that nucleated cell counts were estimated. Repertoires were generated with immunoSEQ multiplex PCR, while TCRdb's copy carries only in-frame clones and drops some. V and J calls and clone size are as listed in that table; D and trimming were resolved from the DNA. The data hold around 150,000 clones, with 84% observed a single time. This clone was picked up a small number of times.

Sequencing was performed on peripheral blood. The V and J genes are TRBV27 and TRBJ1-2; D perhaps matches TRBD1 (6 bases). The sequence came from a woman in her 50s in a cohort sampled during active or convalescent COVID-19. The chain's CDR3 is CASSLSPRGWGYGYTF. As DNA, the CDR3 is TGTGCCAGCAGTTTATCCCCCAGGGGCTGGGGCTATGGCTACACCTTC.